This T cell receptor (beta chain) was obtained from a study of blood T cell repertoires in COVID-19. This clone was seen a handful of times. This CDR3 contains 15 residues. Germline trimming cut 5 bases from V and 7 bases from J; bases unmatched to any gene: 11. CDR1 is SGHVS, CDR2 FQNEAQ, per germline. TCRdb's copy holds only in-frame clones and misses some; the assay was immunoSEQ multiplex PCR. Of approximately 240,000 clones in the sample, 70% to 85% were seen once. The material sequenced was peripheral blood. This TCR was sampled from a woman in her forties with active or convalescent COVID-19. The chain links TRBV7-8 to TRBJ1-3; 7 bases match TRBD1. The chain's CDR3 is CASSPLDRKLNTIYF. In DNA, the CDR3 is TGTGCCAGCAGCCCGCTGGACAGGAAGTTGAACACCATATATTTT.